This is a list of T cell receptor beta chains from one sample in a study of T cells in Graves' hyperthyroidism and ophthalmopathy. MiXCR, run by TCRdb on the multiplex PCR reads, gives a single entry per CDR3 protein. Of 610,000 or so distinct CDR3 sequences in the sample, just over 45% are singletons; the top ten hold about 8.3%. Sequenced sample: peripheral blood or thyroid tissue (not recorded which). The origin of the receptors is a young woman with Graves' hyperthyroidism. Each CDR3 is given with its conserved first and last residue. Each record gives: clone size, V gene, J gene, CDR3 protein. Clone sizes are given selectively: once, few, many, or a class where the clone is expanded.

.,TRBV7-3,TRBJ2-1,CASSAPTSGSTHEQFF
many,TRBV11-2,TRBJ1-2,CASSNLGTAKPYGYTF
.,TRBV20-1,TRBJ1-6,CSARGPGEAKPLHF
.,TRBV5-1,TRBJ1-1,CASSQGDSNTEAFF
.,TRBV13,TRBJ1-1,CASSLVKGVNTEAFF
many,TRBV14,TRBJ1-5,CASSQRQGRCNQPQHF
many,TRBV11-3,TRBJ1-1,CASRRTGNTEAFF
.,TRBV2,TRBJ2-7,CAKREASGGREQYF
many,TRBV7-2,TRBJ2-7,CASSPSSYGEQYF
once,TRBV20-1,TRBJ1-6,CSARDPGQGRRSPLHF
many,TRBV13,TRBJ2-7,CASSNNRRTGGYEQYF
few,TRBV4-3,TRBJ2-1,CASSQGTSGLSSYNEQFF
many,TRBV6-5,TRBJ2-5,CASSYSGVRETQYF
many,TRBV20-1,TRBJ2-2,CSARDGQGGTGELFF
many,TRBV5-6,TRBJ1-1,CASSLFDRDNTEAFF
.,TRBV4-3,TRBJ2-5,CASSQAWPKSNQPQYF
many,TRBV20-1,TRBJ2-2,CSVQEPAGTGELFF
many,TRBV5-1,TRBJ1-5,CASSSGHPTNQPQHF
.,TRBV24-1,TRBJ2-2,CATSDTGTGLFF
many,TRBV27,TRBJ2-5,CASRGRGETQYF
.,TRBV10-3,.,CAISKTTGEARKEQFF
.,TRBV11-2,TRBJ2-2,CASSRNSLGELFF